The 30 T cell receptor beta chains below all came from one sample that was sequenced in a study of OX40 agonist ivuxolimab in advanced cancers. Generated by immunoSEQ multiplex PCR, the TCRdb table keeps only in-frame clones and is missing some. The sample records over 60,000 clones, about 93% being singletons. The sequences come from CD4+ or CD8+ T cells sorted from blood, collected in a trial of the OX40 agonist ivuxolimab. The receptors stem from an adult with an advanced solid tumor such as melanoma, head and neck, liver or kidney cancer.

The V and J genes are TRBV7-3 and TRBJ2-2; D perhaps matches TRBD2 (5 bases). The length of the CDR3 is 15 residues. CDR1 is SGHTA, CDR2 FQGTGA, per germline. V was clipped by 1 base and J by 6 bases, with 12 bases between them. The CDR3 DNA reads TGTGCCAGCAGCTTAATGGCGGGCCCACCCGGGGAGCTGTTTTTT. Translation: CASSLMAGPPGELFF.

This chain links TRBV11-3 with TRBJ2-7; 10 bases line up with TRBD2. With 1 base clipped from V and 2 bases from J, the junction kept 2 bases outside the gene matches. Germline values: CDR1 SGHNT, CDR2 YENEEA. This CDR3 has 15 amino acids. The CDR3 is CASSLGTSGTYEQYF. The DNA for the CDR3 is TGTGCCAGCAGCTTAGGGACTAGCGGTACCTACGAGCAGTACTTC. The variable domain in full, completed from reference TRBV11-3 and TRBJ2-7, reads EAGVVQSPRYKIIEKKQPVAFWCNPISGHNTLYWYLQNLGQGPELLIRYENEEAVDDSQLPKDRFSAERLKGVDSTLKIQPAELGDSAVYLCASSLGTSGTYEQYFGPGTRLTVT.

This clone was seen just once. The chain is built from TRBV5-4 and TRBJ2-3; D possibly corresponds to TRBD1 (6 bases). Trimming pared 5 bases from V and 5 bases from J, leaving 12 bases between. There are 13 residues in the CDR3. Germline V gene data show CDR1 as SGHNT and CDR2 as YYREEE (reference sequence). In nucleotides, the CDR3 is TGTGCCAGCAGTCAGGACAGTCAAGATACGCAGTATTTT. Protein sequence: CASSQDSQDTQYF.

The J gene is TRBJ2-7, the V gene TRBV4-3; maybe TRBD1 (6 bases). The germline gives CDR1 LGHNA, CDR2 YSLEER. This CDR3 has 15 amino acids. Between the trimmed V and J ends, which lost 0 bases and 6 bases, there was a span of 15 bases. The CDR3 DNA follows: TGCGCCAGCAGCCAAGATTACCCAGGGGCGCTCGAGCAGTACTTC. Translating gives CASSQDYPGALEQYF.

J is TRBJ2-7 and V is TRBV5-4; TRBD1 aligns across 10 bases. J was trimmed by 3 bases and V by 4 bases; bases with no gene match: 10. CDR3 length: 16 residues. From germline, CDR1 is SGHNT and CDR2 YYREEE (reference sequence). CDR3 in amino acids: CASSPLSGTGDYEQYF. CDR3 coding DNA: TGTGCCAGCAGCCCTCTTTCCGGGACAGGGGACTACGAGCAGTACTTC.

This chain uses TRBV6-5 with TRBJ2-7; no clear D. CDR3 length: 13 residues. Per germline, CDR1 MNHEY and CDR2 SVGAGI. V was clipped by 0 bases and J by 6 bases, with 9 bases between them. The CDR3 reads CASSYSLGFEQYF. The CDR3 DNA is TGTGCCAGCAGTTACTCGCTGGGATTCGAGCAGTACTTC.

The rearrangement uses TRBV4-1 and TRBJ1-5, with TRBD1 as a possible D gene (5 bases). Germline values: CDR1 MGHRA, CDR2 YSYEKL. Trimming took off 1 base at V and 5 bases at J, with 9 bases between the two ends. The length of the CDR3 is 14 residues. In DNA, the CDR3 is TGCGCCAGCAGCCAAGTCTGGGGGGATCAGCCCCAGCATTTT. Protein sequence: CASSQVWGDQPQHF.

The chain carries TRBV27 and TRBJ2-5; no clear D gene. This CDR3 region has 14 residues. V was clipped by 1 base and J by 2 bases, with 8 bases between them. Germline values: CDR1 MNHEY, CDR2 SMNVEV (reference sequence). This chain's CDR3 is CASSLWPSQETQYF. In nucleotides, the CDR3 is TGTGCCAGCAGTTTATGGCCGTCTCAAGAGACCCAGTACTTC.

This chain uses TRBV28 with TRBJ1-1; D is perhaps TRBD1 (5 bases). The germline V gene has CDR1 MDHEN and CDR2 SYDVKM. V gave up 4 bases and J gave up 3 bases, with 12 bases separating them. CDR3 length: 14 amino acids. The DNA of the CDR3 is TGTGCCAGCAGTTATCGGCAGGGTGACACTGAAGCTTTCTTT. It yields the protein CASSYRQGDTEAFF.

The chain uses TRBV4-1 and TRBJ1-2; 10 bases agree with TRBD1. Trimming at V came to 4 bases and at J to 8 bases, leaving 7 bases not matched to a gene. The CDR3 sequence is 14 residues long. CDR1 and CDR2 from the germline V gene are MGHRA and YSYEKL. Written as DNA, the CDR3 is TGCGCCAGCAGCCTTCTCGACAGGGGGCAAGGCTACACCTTC. Amino acids: CASSLLDRGQGYTF.

This clone was seen a single time. CDR3 loop: CASSPSGTGGEKLFF. The CDR3 DNA is TGTGCCAGCAGCCCCTCTGGGACAGGGGGTGAAAAACTGTTTTTT. The J gene is TRBJ1-4, the V gene TRBV9; 11 bases line up with TRBD1. CDR3 size: 15 residues. J gave up 7 bases and V 4 bases, and 6 bases lay outside the gene matches. The germline CDR1 and CDR2 sequences are SGDLS and YYNGEE.

This sequence joins TRBV9 and TRBJ2-1; 7 nucleotides agree with TRBD2. Trimming at V came to 4 bases and at J to 0 bases, leaving 10 bases not matched to a gene. The CDR3 extends over 17 amino acids. CDR1 and CDR2 (germline): SGDLS, YYNGEE. CDR3 sequence: CASSPRREGFSYNEQFF. CDR3 bases: TGTGCCAGCAGCCCCAGGAGGGAGGGATTCTCCTACAATGAGCAGTTCTTC.

The chain joins TRBV6-5 to TRBJ2-1; TRBD1 aligns across 7 bases. CDR1 and CDR2 from the germline V gene are MNHEY and SVGAGI. The CDR3 totals 15 residues. Trimming at V came to 3 bases and at J to 4 bases, leaving 6 bases not matched to a gene. The CDR3 sequence: CASSYRWDRYNEQFF. The CDR3, as DNA: TGTGCCAGCAGTTATAGGTGGGACAGATACAATGAGCAGTTCTTC.

This clone was picked up one time. The J gene is TRBJ2-3, the V gene TRBV2; TRBD2 might be the D (5 bases). Germline loops: CDR1 SNHLY, CDR2 FYNNEI. The CDR3 consists of 13 residues. Trimming stripped 7 bases from V and 2 bases from J, with 10 bases between. The CDR3 nucleotides read TGTGCCAGCAACAGCGGAAACACAGATACGCAGTATTTT. Protein product: CASNSGNTDTQYF.

The rearrangement joins TRBV6-5 to TRBJ1-2; D not certain. This CDR3 region has 13 residues. The germline V gene encodes CDR1 MNHEY and CDR2 SVGAGI. V was shortened by 6 bases and J by 6 bases, with 14 bases between the two germline ends. DNA for the CDR3: TGTGCCAGCAGACCGCCATCCATCCATGGCTACACCTTC. It is translated as CASRPPSIHGYTF.

In nucleotides, the CDR3 is TGTGCCAGCAGCTTGGCCGGATCCAATGAGCAGTTCTTC. Translating gives CASSLAGSNEQFF. The chain employs TRBV5-6 and TRBJ2-1; D gene uncertain. Germline lookup yields CDR1 SGHDT and CDR2 YYEEEE. V dropped 0 bases and J dropped 6 bases, with 7 bases sitting between them. The CDR3 covers 13 residues.

This clone is a singleton in its sample. The chain couples TRBV9 to TRBJ1-1; D possibly corresponds to TRBD1 (5 bases). This CDR3 region has 16 residues. Germline values: CDR1 SGDLS, CDR2 YYNGEE. Trimming removed 3 bases from V and 3 bases from J, with 18 bases in between. CDR3 amino acids: CASSGSYRDGHTEAFF. CDR3 DNA sequence: TGTGCCAGCAGCGGTAGCTACCGGGACGGCCACACTGAAGCTTTCTTT.

The chain recombines TRBV7-6 with TRBJ2-7; TRBD1 might be the D (7 bases). Per germline, CDR1 SGHVS and CDR2 FNYEAQ. Trimming stripped 0 bases from V and 1 base from J, with 10 bases between. The CDR3 has 15 amino acids. The CDR3 DNA reads TGTGCCAGCAGCTTAGCGACAGGGAGGTCCTACGAGCAGTACTTC. Encoded protein: CASSLATGRSYEQYF.

This chain links TRBV7-9 with TRBJ1-2; 10 bases map to TRBD1. The V gene end was trimmed by 3 bases and the J gene end by 4 bases; junction bases not matched to a gene: 5. Germline V gene data show CDR1 as SEHNR and CDR2 as FQNEAQ (reference sequence). This CDR3 contains 15 residues. The CDR3: CASSFDRGRVYGYTF. CDR3 DNA sequence: TGTGCCAGCAGCTTCGACAGGGGGCGGGTCTATGGCTACACCTTC. Full variable domain (rest looked up from reference TRBV7-9 and TRBJ1-2): DTGVSQNPRHKITKRGQNVTFRCDPISEHNRLYWYRQTLGQGPEFLTYFQNEAQLEKSRLLSDRFSAERPKGSFSTLEIQRTEQGDSAMYLCASSFDRGRVYGYTFGSGTRLTVV.

This chain connects TRBV5-1 to TRBJ1-2, with D perhaps matching TRBD1 (5 bases). Deletions cut 1 base from V and 4 bases from J, with 11 bases between. The germline CDR1 and CDR2 sequences are SGHRS and YFSETQ. The CDR3 has 14 amino acids. The CDR3 loop is CASSLSQGSYGYTF. Here the CDR3 DNA reads TGCGCCAGCAGCTTGTCTCAGGGTTCCTATGGCTACACCTTC.

This chain links TRBV27 with TRBJ2-1; D ambiguous. The CDR3 covers 13 residues. Between the trimmed V and J ends, which lost 5 bases and 6 bases, there was a span of 11 bases. Germline V gene sequence: CDR1 MNHEY, CDR2 SMNVEV (reference sequence). The CDR3 nucleotides are TGTGCCAGCAGTCCCCGGGTGGCCAATGAGCAGTTCTTC. Translating it yields CASSPRVANEQFF.

This sequence joins TRBV27 and TRBJ2-7; 9 bases map to TRBD1. Germline CDR1 MNHEY, CDR2 SMNVEV (reference sequence). Trimming took 4 bases from V and 0 from J; bases not matched to a gene: 4. The CDR3 is 15 residues long. CDR3 nucleotides: TGTGCCAGCAGTTATCTGACAGGGGGCTCCTACGAGCAGTACTTC. Translation gives CASSYLTGGSYEQYF.

This chain uses TRBV7-9 with TRBJ2-1, with 12 nucleotides matching TRBD2. There are 19 residues in the CDR3. J lost 1 base, V lost 5 bases, and 12 bases had no gene match. Per germline, CDR1 SEHNR and CDR2 FQNEAQ (reference sequence). The CDR3 nucleotides are TGTGCCAGCAGCCTATACTCTAGCGGGAGGGCCCAGTCCTACAATGAGCAGTTCTTC. Translation gives CASSLYSSGRAQSYNEQFF.

J is TRBJ1-1 and V is TRBV4-1, with D possibly TRBD1 on 6 matching bases. The CDR3 loop spans 14 amino acids. The ends were cut back, 0 bases at V and 8 bases at J, with 13 bases in the middle. CDR1 MGHRA and CDR2 YSYEKL come from the germline V gene. CDR3 nucleotides: TGCGCCAGCAGCCAAGATCAGGGGCGCATGGAAGCTTTCTTT. Translating gives CASSQDQGRMEAFF.

The chain is built from TRBV27 and TRBJ2-1, with D perhaps matching TRBD2 (6 bases). Trimming removed 5 bases at V and 2 bases at J, with 13 bases between. CDR1 is MNHEY, CDR2 SMNVEV, per germline (reference sequence). The CDR3 contains 15 residues. The CDR3, as DNA: TGTGCCAGCAGTCTTCTAGCGAGCCCCTACAATGAGCAGTTCTTC. Encoded protein: CASSLLASPYNEQFF.

J is TRBJ2-7 and V is TRBV7-8; 14 nucleotides agree with TRBD2. Germline values: CDR1 SGHVS, CDR2 FQNEAQ. The V and J ends lost 5 bases and 5 bases, in that order; junction bases with no gene match: 5. CDR3 length: 15 amino acids. The CDR3 nucleotides are TGTGCCAGCAGCCCCCGGGGACTAGCGGGAGACGAGCAGTACTTC. Translation: CASSPRGLAGDEQYF.

The rearrangement uses TRBV4-1 and TRBJ2-3; the D is unclear. Trimming took 0 bases from V and 6 from J, leaving 19 bases between them. Germline V gene lookup returns CDR1 MGHRA and CDR2 YSYEKL. This CDR3 region has 17 residues. Written as DNA, the CDR3 is TGCGCCAGCAGCCAAGATGGCCCACTGGGATGGGCCGATACGCAGTATTTT. Encoded protein: CASSQDGPLGWADTQYF.

The table lists this clone with a few counts. The rearrangement links TRBV6-6 to TRBJ1-1; D gene ambiguous. Trimming took 7 bases from V and 1 from J, leaving 1 base between them. The CDR3 length is 10 residues. Germline CDR1 and CDR2: MNHNY and SVGAGI (reference sequence). The CDR3 here is CASKNTEAFF. In nucleotides, the CDR3 is TGTGCCAGCAAGAACACTGAAGCTTTCTTT.

This rearrangement joins TRBV4-1 to TRBJ1-3; D not certain. Trimming cost V 1 base and J 9 bases, with 10 bases left between them. CDR3 size: 13 residues. CDR1 and CDR2 from the germline V gene are MGHRA and YSYEKL. In nucleotides, the CDR3 is TGCGCCAGCAGCCAAGGAGGATTTAGCACCATATATTTT. Translating gives CASSQGGFSTIYF.

V gene TRBV4-1 combines with J gene TRBJ2-7, with D perhaps being TRBD1 or TRBD2 (5 bases each). This CDR3 spans 13 amino acids. Deletions cut 3 bases from V and 9 bases from J, with 15 bases between. Germline CDR1 is MGHRA and CDR2 is YSYEKL. The CDR3 DNA reads TGCGCCAGCAGCCAGTCATCGCAGGGAGCGCAGTACTTC. As protein: CASSQSSQGAQYF.